The clone carrying this TCR beta chain was counted many times. Researchers amplified the TCR beta CDR3 regions from RNA transcripts. Primed by the HTBI set, a first-round RT-PCR was run on the TCR CDR3. In TCRdb, the multiplex PCR reads were re-called with MiXCR into one record per CDR3 protein. Among over 300,000 distinct CDR3 sequences, approximately 15% were seen once, and the ten largest hold roughly 11%. The data were obtained in a study of T cells in Graves' hyperthyroidism and ophthalmopathy. CDR3 size: 17 residues. Germline assignment: CDR1 MNHNY and CDR2 SVGAGI (reference sequence). The trim removed 2 bases at V and 2 bases at J, leaving 4 bases unmatched.

The chain carries TRBV6-6 and TRBJ2-5; TRBD2 agrees at 14 bases. Sequencing used blood. The receptor was derived from a woman aged 60 to 75 with Graves' hyperthyroidism. This chain's CDR3 is CASSYTGLAGDQETQYF. In DNA, the CDR3 is TGTGCCAGCAGTTACACGGGACTAGCGGGAGATCAAGAGACCCAGTACTTC.